This T cell receptor beta chain was captured by sequencing in a study of blood T cell repertoires in COVID-19. Overall study: Spain, Italy and the United States supplied samples that represented acute and convalescent COVID-19. PBMCs, B-cell-depleted T cells, or T cells were the source of the cDNA or gDNA that made up the material.

The CDR3 totals 14 residues. Germline CDR1 and CDR2: SEHNR and FQNEAQ (reference sequence). V lost 1 base to trimming and J lost 6 bases, with 12 bases between them. In the original analysis: Reference gene primer amplification in the assay estimated nucleated cell counts. TCRdb keeps only in-frame clones here, not all; method: immunoSEQ multiplex PCR. Clone size and V and J calls were adopted from that table, with D and trimming inferred from the DNA. Here the sample spans about 200,000 clones, around 87% being singletons. This chain joins TRBV7-9 and TRBJ1-2; the D gene is possibly TRBD1 (5 bases). Input material: peripheral blood. The sequence derives from a man in his 60s who had recovered from COVID-19. The CDR3: CASSLVGRGDGYTF. CDR3 DNA: TGTGCCAGCAGCTTAGTCGGGAGAGGGGATGGCTACACCTTC.